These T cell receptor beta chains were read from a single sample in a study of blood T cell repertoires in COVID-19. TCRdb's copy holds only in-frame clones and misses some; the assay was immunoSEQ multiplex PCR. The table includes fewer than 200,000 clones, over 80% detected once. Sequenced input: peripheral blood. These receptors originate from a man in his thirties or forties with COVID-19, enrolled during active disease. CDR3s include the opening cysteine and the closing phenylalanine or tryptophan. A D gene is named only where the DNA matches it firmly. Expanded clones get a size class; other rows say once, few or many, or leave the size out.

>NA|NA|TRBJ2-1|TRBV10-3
CAISEGTTGLHNEQFF
TGTGCCATCAGTGAAGGAACGACGGGTCTTCACAATGAGCAGTTCTTC
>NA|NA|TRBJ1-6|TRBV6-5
CASSYIAGGSPLHF
TGTGCCAGCAGTTACATCGCTGGGGGCTCACCCCTCCACTTT
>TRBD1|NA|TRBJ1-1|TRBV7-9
CASSLTPSTGGPTEAFF
TGTGCCAGCAGCTTAACCCCTTCCACAGGGGGACCCACTGAAGCTTTCTTT
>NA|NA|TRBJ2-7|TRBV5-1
CASSLVTTRTTAYEQYF
TGCGCCAGCAGCTTAGTCACGACCCGCACGACAGCCTACGAGCAGTACTTC
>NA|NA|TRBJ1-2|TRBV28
CASSLDPGTYGYTF
TGTGCCAGCAGTTTAGACCCAGGCACCTATGGCTACACCTTC
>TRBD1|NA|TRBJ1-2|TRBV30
CAWVTGGNYGYTF
TGTGCCTGGGTAACAGGGGGAAACTATGGCTACACCTTC
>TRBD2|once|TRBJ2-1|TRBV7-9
CASSPQGGSGLYNEQFF
TGTGCCAGCAGCCCGCAGGGCGGGAGCGGATTGTACAATGAGCAGTTCTTC
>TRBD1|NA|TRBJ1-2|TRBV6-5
CASSYSGQGTYGYTF
TGTGCCAGCAGTTACTCGGGACAGGGGACCTATGGCTACACCTTC
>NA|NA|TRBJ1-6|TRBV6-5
CASRRTRGSDSPLHF
TGTGCCAGCAGACGAACAAGGGGTTCGGATTCACCCCTCCACTTT
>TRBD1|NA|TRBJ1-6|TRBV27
CASSIRGFYNSPLHF
TGTGCCAGCAGTATCAGGGGGTTCTATAATTCACCCCTCCACTTT
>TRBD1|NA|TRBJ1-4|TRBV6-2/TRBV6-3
CASSYSGTGHEKLFF
TGTGCCAGCAGTTACTCCGGGACAGGGCATGAAAAACTGTTTTTT
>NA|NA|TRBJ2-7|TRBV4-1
CASSRRGSSYEQYF
TGCGCCAGCAGCCGTAGGGGCAGCTCCTACGAGCAGTACTTC
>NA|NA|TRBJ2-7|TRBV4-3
CASSQGLASILGEQYF
NA
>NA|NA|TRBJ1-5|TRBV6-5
CASSYRQEGQPQHF
TGTGCCAGCAGTTACCGGCAGGAAGGTCAGCCCCAGCATTTT
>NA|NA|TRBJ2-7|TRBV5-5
CASRGTVPYEQYF
TGTGCCAGCCGCGGGACAGTGCCCTACGAGCAGTACTTC
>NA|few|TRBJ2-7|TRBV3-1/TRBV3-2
CASSQERYEQYF
TGTGCCAGCAGCCAAGAGCGGTACGAGCAGTACTTC
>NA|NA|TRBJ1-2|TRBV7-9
CASSPDGGYGYTF
TGTGCCAGCAGCCCGGACGGGGGGTATGGCTACACCTTC